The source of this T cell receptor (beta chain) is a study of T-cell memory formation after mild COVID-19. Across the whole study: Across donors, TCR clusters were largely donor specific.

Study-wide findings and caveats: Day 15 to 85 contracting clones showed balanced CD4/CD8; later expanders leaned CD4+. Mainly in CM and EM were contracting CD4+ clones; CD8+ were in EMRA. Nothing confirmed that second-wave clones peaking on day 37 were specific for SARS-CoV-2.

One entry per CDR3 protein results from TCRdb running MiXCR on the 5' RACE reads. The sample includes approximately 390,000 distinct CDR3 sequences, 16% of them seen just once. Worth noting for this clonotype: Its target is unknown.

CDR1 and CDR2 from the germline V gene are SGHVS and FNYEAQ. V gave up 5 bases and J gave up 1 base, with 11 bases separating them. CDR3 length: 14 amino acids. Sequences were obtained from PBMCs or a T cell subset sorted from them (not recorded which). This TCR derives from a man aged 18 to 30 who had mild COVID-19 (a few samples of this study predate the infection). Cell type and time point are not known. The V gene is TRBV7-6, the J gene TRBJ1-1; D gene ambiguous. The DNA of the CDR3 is TGTGCCAGCAGCCCGGGGTCGCGGAACACTGAAGCTTTCTTT. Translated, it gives CASSPGSRNTEAFF.